These 14 T cell receptor beta chains were all obtained from the same sample, sequenced in a study of T cell responses to AZD1222 COVID-19 vaccine. Using immunoSEQ multiplex PCR, the repertoire was profiled, and TCRdb retains in-frame clones only, with some absent. Of some 120,000 clones in the sample, 80% to 85% were seen once. Sequenced material: peripheral blood, taken on day 0 of AZD1222 vaccination. Receptor source: an adult in good health.

The chain combines TRBV6-6 with TRBJ1-3, with a weak D call TRBD1 (6 bases). The ends were cut back, 6 bases at V and 0 bases at J, with 12 bases in the middle. CDR1 is MNHNY, CDR2 SVGAGI, per germline (reference sequence). CDR3 size: 15 residues. CDR3 region: CASRFTGTSGNTIYF. As DNA, the CDR3 is TGTGCCAGCAGATTTACAGGGACCTCTGGAAACACCATATATTTT.

The rearrangement uses TRBV27 and TRBJ1-3; 7 bases align to TRBD1. Germline CDR1 and CDR2: MNHEY and SMNVEV (reference sequence). V gave up 2 bases and J gave up 2 bases; unmatched junction bases: 0. This CDR3 comprises 14 residues. The CDR3 is CASSLQGAGNTIYF. The CDR3 bases are TGTGCCAGCAGTTTACAGGGGGCTGGAAACACCATATATTTT.

The V gene is TRBV3-1 (or the pseudogene TRBV3-2), the J gene TRBJ2-1, with D possibly being TRBD2 (5 bases). Trimming removed 7 bases at V and 5 bases at J, with 12 bases between. The CDR3 sequence is 13 residues long. Germline loops: CDR1 LGHDT, CDR2 YNNKEL (reference sequence). The CDR3 here is CASTRRDHNEQFF. DNA of the CDR3: TGTGCCAGCACCCGACGGGATCACAATGAGCAGTTCTTC.

This clone appeared a single time. The chain uses TRBV28 and TRBJ2-5; 9 bases map to TRBD2. Germline V gives CDR1 MDHEN, CDR2 SYDVKM. The CDR3 covers 14 residues. V shed 9 bases, J shed 4 bases, and the junction held 9 bases outside the gene matches. The CDR3 loop reads CASFSGSRSETQYF. In DNA, the CDR3 is TGTGCCAGTTTTAGCGGGAGTAGGTCAGAGACCCAGTACTTC.

The rearrangement links TRBV3-1 (or the pseudogene TRBV3-2) to TRBJ2-3; 9 bases map to TRBD1. V was clipped by 7 bases and J by 1 base; unmatched bases: 6. Germline values: CDR1 LGHDT, CDR2 YNNKEL (reference sequence). This CDR3 has 15 amino acids. The CDR3 sequence is CASTEDRGGTDTQYF. The CDR3 bases are TGTGCCAGCACCGAAGACAGGGGGGGCACAGATACGCAGTATTTT.

The chain links TRBV6-1 to TRBJ1-2; D unresolved. The ends were cut back, 2 bases at V and 8 bases at J, with 12 bases in the middle. Germline V gives CDR1 MNHNS, CDR2 SASEGT. The CDR3 loop spans 13 amino acids. The CDR3 DNA follows: TGTGCCAGCAGTGAAAATACCGCATGGGGCTACACCTTC. Translation gives CASSENTAWGYTF.

The V call is TRBV5-1, the J call TRBJ1-1; TRBD1 is a possible D gene (6 bases). V lost 3 bases, J lost 4 bases, and 16 bases lay in between. Germline CDR1 SGHRS, CDR2 YFSETQ. The CDR3 has 15 residues. The CDR3 is CASSSTGGQSTEAFF. As DNA, the CDR3 is TGCGCCAGCAGCTCGACAGGCGGGCAAAGCACTGAAGCTTTCTTT. Combining the CDR3 with reference TRBV5-1 and TRBJ1-1 gives the whole variable domain KAGVTQTPRYLIKTRGQQVTLSCSPISGHRSVSWYQQTPGQGLQFLFEYFSETQRNKGNFPGRFSGRQFSNSRSEMNVSTLELGDSALYLCASSSTGGQSTEAFFGQGTRLTVV.

CDR3 in DNA: TGTGCCAGCAGCTTATGGCGGGAGACCCAGTACTTC. Its translation: CASSLWRETQYF. V is TRBV11-2 and J is TRBJ2-5; D is undetermined. The V and J ends lost 2 bases and 5 bases respectively, with 6 bases between them. The germline V gene encodes CDR1 SGHAT and CDR2 FQNNGV. The CDR3 has 12 amino acids.

This clone was seen a handful of times. The chain recombines TRBV7-3 with TRBJ2-1, with 9 bases matching TRBD1. Unmatched junction bases numbered 7, after V lost 5 bases and J lost 5 bases. Germline lookup yields CDR1 SGHTA and CDR2 FQGTGA. The CDR3 is 15 amino acids. Here the CDR3 reads CASSIPGTGNNEQFF. In DNA, the CDR3 is TGTGCCAGCAGCATCCCCGGGACAGGGAACAATGAGCAGTTCTTC.

The chain links TRBV19 to TRBJ1-5; 7 bases are shared with TRBD1. Germline-derived CDR1 and CDR2 are LNHDA and SQIVND (reference sequence). The CDR3 has 14 amino acids. The trim removed 6 bases at V and 5 bases at J, leaving 7 bases unmatched. In nucleotides, the CDR3 is TGTGCCAGTAGAAAGACAGGGAGGGATCAGCCCCAGCATTTT. It translates to CASRKTGRDQPQHF.

This chain links TRBV6-5 with TRBJ2-7; no firm D call. Germline CDR1 reads MNHEY; CDR2 reads SVGAGI. V was trimmed by 7 bases and J by 1 base, leaving 14 bases between them. The CDR3 length is 14 residues. CDR3 protein: CASKIQTASYEQYF. The CDR3 DNA sequence: TGTGCCAGCAAGATACAGACCGCTTCCTACGAGCAGTACTTC.

The gene calls are TRBV6-5 and TRBJ1-5; 10 bases fit TRBD1. This CDR3 has 15 amino acids. V shed 5 bases, J shed 6 bases, and the junction held 7 bases outside the gene matches. Germline assignment: CDR1 MNHEY and CDR2 SVGAGI. The CDR3: CASSPGTGAIQPQHF. The DNA for the CDR3 is TGTGCCAGCAGTCCAGGGACAGGGGCGATTCAGCCCCAGCATTTT.

The chain joins TRBV18 to TRBJ2-7; maybe TRBD2 (6 bases). Germline CDR1 KGHSH, CDR2 LQKENI. CDR3 size: 14 residues. Trimming removed 5 bases at V and 5 bases at J, with 16 bases between. The chain's CDR3 is CASSSRGAIDEQYF. The CDR3, as DNA: TGTGCCAGCTCATCCCGCGGGGCAATCGACGAGCAGTACTTC.

As concerns this clone: At one end, the junction sequence differs from germline, possibly due to a read error. The rearrangement uses TRBV6-5 and TRBJ1-1; D unresolved. This CDR3 spans 11 amino acids. The V gene's germline CDR1 is MNHEY and CDR2 SVGAGI. CDR3 sequence reads: CASSYSREVFF. The DNA of the CDR3 is TGTGCCAGCAGTTATAGCCGGGAAGTTTTCTTT.